This T cell receptor beta chain was identified in a study of blood T cell repertoires in COVID-19. Study at large: Acute-phase and convalescent COVID-19 samples originated in the United States, Italy and Spain.

V lost 8 bases to trimming and J lost 5 bases, with 12 bases between them. Germline values: CDR1 KGHDR, CDR2 SFDVKD. This CDR3 is built from 13 residues. The study recruited people aged about 18 to 95 years across roughly 25 US areas. In the original processing: Researchers report that nucleated cell counts were estimated from reference gene primer amplification. Sequencing was performed with immunoSEQ multiplex PCR; in TCRdb, only in-frame clones are kept and a portion is missing. That table furnishes V, J and clone size, whereas the DNA furnished D and trimming. The table records approximately 170,000 clones, 84% of them present only once.

The sample taken for sequencing was PBMCs or T cells enriched from blood (not recorded which). V and J are TRBV24-1 and TRBJ2-1, with TRBD1 as a possible D gene (5 bases). The receptor comes from a woman between 50 and 59 years old who had recovered from COVID-19. The CDR3 DNA reads TGTGCCACCAAGGGGATTCGCAACAATGAGCAGTTCTTC. This encodes CATKGIRNNEQFF.